Shown below are 21 T cell receptor beta chains from a single sample sequenced in a study of cytomegalovirus exposure and HLA in healthy donors. Assay used: immunoSEQ multiplex PCR; TCRdb lists only in-frame clones, some missing. The sample carries about 360,000 clones, around 86% recorded once. Sequenced: PBMCs. The receptors come from a woman aged 18 to 35 in good health and CMV-seronegative.

The chain recombines TRBV28 with TRBJ2-5, with 10 bases lining up with TRBD1. CDR3 size: 14 residues. The germline V gene has CDR1 MDHEN and CDR2 SYDVKM. Trimming cost V 6 bases and J 7 bases; bases outside gene matches: 8. The CDR3 DNA follows: TGTGCCAGCAGGTTCGACAGGGGGCGAGGGACCCAGTACTTC. Its translation: CASRFDRGRGTQYF.

Concerning this clone itself: Being one base from a much bigger clone, this may be a read error. The V gene is TRBV28, the J gene TRBJ2-5; D is ambiguous. CDR1 MDHEN and CDR2 SYDVKM come from the germline V gene. The CDR3 has 10 residues. Trimming pared 6 bases from V and 5 bases from J, leaving 4 bases between. CDR3: CASSQETQYF. Here the CDR3 DNA reads TGTGCCAGCAGCCAGGAGACCCAGTACTTC.

This clone has only one observation. V and J are TRBV27 and TRBJ2-1, with 7 bases fitting TRBD1. The CDR3 totals 17 residues. The J segment lost 9 bases and the V segment lost 5 bases, leaving 19 bases of the junction unmatched. Germline-derived CDR1 and CDR2 are MNHEY and SMNVEV (reference sequence). DNA of the CDR3: TGTGCCAGCAGTCCCCAAACAGGGGTGCCCCTCTCGGGTGAGCAGTTCTTC. This translates into CASSPQTGVPLSGEQFF.

The genes are TRBV7-9 and TRBJ1-2, with TRBD1 matching 7 bases. CDR1 and CDR2 from the germline V gene are SEHNR and FQNEAQ (reference sequence). The CDR3 is made up of 13 amino acids. V lost 5 bases, J lost 6 bases, and 6 bases stayed unmatched. CDR3 in amino acids: CASSVTGEDGYTF. As DNA, the CDR3 is TGTGCCAGCAGCGTCACAGGGGAGGATGGCTACACCTTC.

This clone has only a few counts. This chain joins TRBV7-9 and TRBJ2-7; 8 bases align to TRBD1. The CDR3 is 13 amino acids. V gave up 5 bases and J gave up 6 bases; unmatched junction bases: 6. Per germline, CDR1 SEHNR and CDR2 FQNEAQ (reference sequence). CDR3 sequence (DNA): TGTGCCAGCAGCCCCTCGACAGGGGTCGAGCAGTACTTC. This codes for CASSPSTGVEQYF.

This rearrangement joins TRBV6-4 to TRBJ2-3; 12 bases are shared with TRBD2. This CDR3 is built from 15 residues. Unmatched junction bases numbered 0, after V lost 4 bases and J lost 1 base. In germline, CDR1 is MRHNA, CDR2 SNTAGT. The CDR3 spells CASSGTSGGTDTQYF. The CDR3 DNA is TGTGCCAGCAGTGGGACTAGCGGGGGCACAGATACGCAGTATTTT.

This clone has only a few counts. The rearrangement joins TRBV5-6 to TRBJ1-5; D is undetermined. Per germline, CDR1 SGHDT and CDR2 YYEEEE. V was pared by 4 bases and J by 4 bases, with 12 bases between. The CDR3 is 14 amino acids. The CDR3 region is CASSLRTGNQPQHF. CDR3 bases: TGTGCCAGCAGCCTACGGACGGGGAATCAGCCCCAGCATTTT.

The genes are TRBV5-6 and TRBJ2-7, with 10 bases that match TRBD2. Per germline, CDR1 SGHDT and CDR2 YYEEEE. V was clipped by 6 bases and J by 4 bases; unmatched bases: 16. There are 17 residues in the CDR3. The CDR3, as DNA: TGTGCCAGCACCCAGAGGGGACTAGCGAGAGCCCAATACGAGCAGTACTTC. Its protein is CASTQRGLARAQYEQYF.

In nucleotides, the CDR3 is TGTGCCAGCAGCGTAGGAGCGGGGGGGCAAGAGCAGTACTTC. Its protein is CASSVGAGGQEQYF. The chain is built from TRBV9 and TRBJ2-7; 10 nucleotides agree with TRBD2. Germline-derived CDR1 and CDR2 are SGDLS and YYNGEE. Trimming removed 0 bases from V and 7 bases from J; junction bases left unmatched: 4. This CDR3 has 14 residues.

The V gene is TRBV2, the J gene TRBJ1-5; 7 nucleotides match TRBD1. This CDR3 region has 15 residues. J lost 2 bases, V lost 5 bases, and 6 bases had no gene match. Per the germline V gene, CDR1 is SNHLY and CDR2 is FYNNEI. The CDR3 nucleotides are TGTGCCAGCAGTCGACAGGGTGGTGGCAATCAGCCCCAGCATTTT. Translation gives CASSRQGGGNQPQHF.

This CDR3 reads CASSRGHSPYEQYF. For the CDR3, the DNA is TGTGCCAGTTCCAGGGGGCATTCCCCCTACGAGCAGTACTTC. This chain links TRBV6-5 with TRBJ2-7; the match to TRBD1 covers 8 bases. The J segment lost 2 bases and the V segment lost 9 bases, leaving 9 bases of the junction unmatched. The CDR3 covers 14 residues. Germline CDR1 reads MNHEY; CDR2 reads SVGAGI.

The gene calls are TRBV29-1 and TRBJ1-1; 7 positions match TRBD1. The length of the CDR3 is 15 residues. Losses at the gene ends were 5 bases for V and 6 bases for J; bases not matched to a gene: 15. The germline V gene encodes CDR1 SQVTM and CDR2 ANQGSEA. Here the CDR3 reads CSVLGTASLHAEAFF. The DNA of the CDR3 is TGCAGCGTTCTAGGGACAGCCTCCCTACATGCTGAAGCTTTCTTT.

The chain employs TRBV2 and TRBJ2-5, with TRBD2 matching 8 bases. Germline CDR1 is SNHLY and CDR2 is FYNNEI. The length of the CDR3 is 14 residues. The junction had 3 bases not matched to a gene; V was cut back by 4 bases and J by 2 bases. CDR3 DNA: TGTGCCAGCAGTGCATTAGCGGGGCAAGAGACCCAGTACTTC. Protein sequence: CASSALAGQETQYF.

CDR3 sequence (DNA): TGTGCCGGGACAGGGGGTATAGTAGAGAACACTGAAGCTTTCTTT. The encoded protein is CAGTGGIVENTEAFF. The J gene is TRBJ1-1, the V gene TRBV2; TRBD1 matches 11 bases. With 11 bases clipped from V and 1 base from J, the junction kept 9 bases outside the gene matches. This CDR3 comprises 15 residues. Germline V CDR1 and CDR2: SNHLY, FYNNEI. The complete variable domain, with remaining parts taken from reference TRBV2 and TRBJ1-1, reads EPEVTQTPSHQVTQMGQEVILRCVPISNHLYFYWYRQILGQKVEFLVSFYNNEISEKSEIFDDQFSVERPDGSNFTLKIRSTKLEDSAMYFCAGTGGIVENTEAFFGQGTRLTVV.

This clone has a single count. The J gene is TRBJ2-2, the V gene TRBV21-1; TRBD2 is taken as the D call from the table, unchecked against the DNA. TRBV21-1 is recorded as a pseudogene. The CDR3 sequence is 16 residues long. CDR3 amino acids: CASSKVHEGEAGELFF. The CDR3 nucleotides are TGTGCCAGCAGCAAAGTCCACGAAGGGGAGGCCGGGGAGCTGTTTTTT.

The chain uses TRBV5-1 and TRBJ1-4, with D maybe TRBD1 (6 bases). This CDR3 spans 16 amino acids. Trimming shortened V by 4 bases and J by 7 bases, and 20 bases separated the two germline ends. Per the germline V gene, CDR1 is SGHRS and CDR2 is YFSETQ. CDR3 DNA: TGCGCCAGCAGCCGGGGTAGTAAGAGCAGGGGTGAAAAACTGTTTTTT. Translated, it gives CASSRGSKSRGEKLFF. The whole variable domain, filled in from reference TRBV5-1 and TRBJ1-4, reads KAGVTQTPRYLIKTRGQQVTLSCSPISGHRSVSWYQQTPGQGLQFLFEYFSETQRNKGNFPGRFSGRQFSNSRSEMNVSTLELGDSALYLCASSRGSKSRGEKLFFGSGTQLSVL.

V and J are TRBV6-1 and TRBJ2-7, with a weak D call TRBD1 (5 bases). The V end lost 5 bases, the J end lost 1 base, and 9 bases lay between the germline ends. This CDR3 has 13 amino acids. Per germline, CDR1 MNHNS and CDR2 SASEGT. CDR3 sequence: CASSPGLSYEQYF. CDR3 in DNA: TGTGCCAGCAGTCCAGGGTTGTCCTACGAGCAGTACTTC.

V usage is TRBV4-1 and J usage is TRBJ2-7, with 12 positions matching TRBD1. Trimming took 2 bases from V and 5 from J; bases not matched to a gene: 4. Germline assignment: CDR1 MGHRA and CDR2 YSYEKL. This CDR3 region has 15 residues. CDR3 sequence: CASSQPRDRGHEQYF. DNA of the CDR3: TGCGCCAGCAGCCAACCCAGGGACAGGGGGCACGAGCAGTACTTC.

The chain uses TRBV9 and TRBJ2-7; TRBD2 matches 10 bases. Germline V gene data show CDR1 as SGDLS and CDR2 as YYNGEE. Germline trimming cut 4 bases from V and 6 bases from J; bases unmatched to any gene: 4. This CDR3 comprises 13 residues. CDR3 in amino acids: CASSTRTSGEQYF. In DNA form, the CDR3 reads TGTGCCAGCAGCACTAGGACTAGCGGCGAGCAGTACTTC.

V is TRBV5-1 and J is TRBJ2-3; D not resolved. The length of the CDR3 is 13 residues. V shed 3 bases and J shed 4 bases, with 9 bases lying between them. In germline, CDR1 is SGHRS, CDR2 YFSETQ. The DNA of the CDR3 is TGCGCCAGCAGCTCCGGTGTCGCAGATACGCAGTATTTT. Amino acids: CASSSGVADTQYF. Looking up the rest from reference TRBV5-1 and TRBJ2-3 gives the full variable domain: KAGVTQTPRYLIKTRGQQVTLSCSPISGHRSVSWYQQTPGQGLQFLFEYFSETQRNKGNFPGRFSGRQFSNSRSEMNVSTLELGDSALYLCASSSGVADTQYFGPGTRLTVL.

The chain has TRBV15 and TRBJ1-1; D gene ambiguous. The germline V gene has CDR1 LNHNV and CDR2 YYDKDF (reference sequence). Trimming took off 6 bases at V and 1 base at J, with 9 bases between the two ends. The CDR3 loop spans 13 amino acids. CDR3: CATREGENTEAFF. CDR3 coding DNA: TGTGCCACCAGAGAAGGAGAGAACACTGAAGCTTTCTTT.